The 16 T cell receptor beta chains below all came from one sample that was sequenced in a study of blood T cell repertoires in COVID-19. Here immunoSEQ multiplex PCR was the method, and the copy in TCRdb shows in-frame clones only, minus some. The profile shows around 59,000 clones, 81% of them singletons. The sequenced material came from peripheral blood. These receptor sequences come from a woman aged 80 or older with active or convalescent COVID-19.

The rearrangement links TRBV25-1 to TRBJ2-7; tentative D call: TRBD2 (6 bases). Germline CDR1 MGHDK, CDR2 SYGVNS. Trimming shortened V by 7 bases and J by 6 bases, and 16 bases separated the two germline ends. This CDR3 region has 13 residues. The CDR3 coding sequence is TGTGCCAGCAATTTTGGCGGGGACTTCGAGCAGTACTTC. Translating gives CASNFGGDFEQYF.

The chain carries TRBV4-1 and TRBJ2-3; 8 nucleotides align to TRBD2. V lost 4 bases, J lost 6 bases, and 18 bases stayed unmatched. The CDR3 consists of 18 residues. CDR1 MGHRA and CDR2 YSYEKL come from the germline V gene. CDR3 coding DNA: TGCGCCAGCAGCCCCCCGGGCGGGGGGAGGACACACGGCGATACGCAGTATTTT. Encoded protein: CASSPPGGGRTHGDTQYF.

The rearrangement uses TRBV5-1 and TRBJ2-7; possible D gene TRBD2, 5 bases. CDR1 and CDR2 (germline): SGHRS, YFSETQ. Between the trimmed V and J ends, which lost 2 bases and 3 bases, there was a span of 12 bases. This CDR3 is 14 amino acids long. The CDR3 protein is CASSFGGGSYEQYF. CDR3 sequence (DNA): TGCGCCAGCAGCTTCGGAGGCGGCAGCTACGAGCAGTACTTC.

The chain combines TRBV7-8 with TRBJ2-7; 8 bases map to TRBD1. The CDR3 has 15 amino acids. Germline trimming cut 5 bases from V and 2 bases from J; bases unmatched to any gene: 8. Germline V gene lookup returns CDR1 SGHVS and CDR2 FQNEAQ. DNA of the CDR3: TGTGCCAGCAGCCCCCTCCCGGGACAGGCCTACGAGCAGTACTTC. This codes for CASSPLPGQAYEQYF. The variable domain in full, completed from reference TRBV7-8 and TRBJ2-7, reads GAGVSQSPRYKVAKRGQDVALRCDPISGHVSLFWYQQALGQGPEFLTYFQNEAQLDKSGLPSDRFFAERPEGSVSTLKIQRTQQEDSAVYLCASSPLPGQAYEQYFGPGTRLTVT.

V and J are TRBV28 and TRBJ2-5; 14 positions agree with TRBD2. The ends lost 7 bases at V and 4 bases at J; junction bases unmatched: 8. This CDR3 has 16 residues. Germline lookup yields CDR1 MDHEN and CDR2 SYDVKM. The CDR3 loop is CASKGTSGGFLETQYF. In DNA, the CDR3 is TGTGCCAGCAAAGGGACTAGCGGGGGTTTCTTAGAGACCCAGTACTTC.

This clone has at least ten counts. The chain joins TRBV12-3 or TRBV12-4 to TRBJ1-5; D possibly corresponds to TRBD1 (6 bases). Trimming removed 5 bases at V and 6 bases at J, with 8 bases between. The CDR3 contains 12 residues. Here the CDR3 reads CASSAGAQPQHF. In DNA form, the CDR3 reads TGTGCCAGCAGTGCAGGGGCTCAGCCCCAGCATTTT.

The chain is built from TRBV28 and TRBJ1-2; 10 bases map to TRBD1. V trimming: 8 bases; J trimming: 7 bases; junction bases outside the gene matches: 4. CDR1 is MDHEN and CDR2 is SYDVKM in the germline V gene. The CDR3 is made up of 12 amino acids. Here the CDR3 DNA reads TGTGCCAGCCAAGACAGGGGGCTTGGCTACACCTTC. This encodes CASQDRGLGYTF.

The rearrangement uses TRBV18 and TRBJ1-5; no definite D call. Trimming shortened V by 3 bases and J by 0 bases, and 6 bases separated the two germline ends. From germline, CDR1 is KGHSH and CDR2 LQKENI. The CDR3 length is 14 residues. The CDR3 nucleotides are TGTGCCAGCTCACCCTCTTATAGCAATCAGCCCCAGCATTTT. It translates to CASSPSYSNQPQHF.

The chain is built from TRBV6-5 and TRBJ1-2; D is perhaps TRBD1 (5 bases). Trimming left V 0 bases short and J 4 bases short, with 12 bases between. The germline V gene has CDR1 MNHEY and CDR2 SVGAGI. This CDR3 contains 15 residues. CDR3 residues: CASSYSQGPTYGYTF. CDR3 sequence (DNA): TGTGCCAGCAGTTACTCCCAGGGCCCGACCTATGGCTACACCTTC.

In DNA form, the CDR3 reads TGTGCCAGCTCACCCGGGACTGCCTATGGCTACACCTTC. This codes for CASSPGTAYGYTF. The chain links TRBV18 to TRBJ1-2, with D maybe TRBD1 (5 bases). The V end was cut by 3 bases, the J end by 4 bases, with 9 bases between. The CDR3 loop spans 13 amino acids. Germline V lookup: CDR1 KGHSH, CDR2 LQKENI.

V gene TRBV9 combines with J gene TRBJ1-1; 9 bases fit TRBD1. V gave up 0 bases and J gave up 6 bases; unmatched junction bases: 3. CDR3 size: 14 residues. Germline V gene lookup returns CDR1 SGDLS and CDR2 YYNGEE. The CDR3 region has the DNA TGTGCCAGCAGCGTAGACAGGGGGCCGGCTGAAGCTTTCTTT. As protein: CASSVDRGPAEAFF.

This chain connects TRBV5-1 to TRBJ2-7; D might be TRBD1 (5 bases). The CDR3 has 16 residues. Looked up from germline, CDR1 is SGHRS and CDR2 is YFSETQ. Trimming stripped 0 bases from V and 8 bases from J, with 21 bases between. This CDR3 reads CASSLEGYGPTEKQYF. CDR3 coding DNA: TGCGCCAGCAGCTTGGAAGGGTACGGACCGACAGAGAAGCAGTACTTC.

J is TRBJ2-3 and V is TRBV6-6; TRBD2 is a possible D gene (5 bases). From germline, CDR1 is MNHNY and CDR2 SVGAGI (reference sequence). The CDR3 extends over 15 amino acids. Trimming removed 5 bases at V and 6 bases at J, with 18 bases between. CDR3 sequence reads: CASSPRQAGKDTQYF. As DNA, the CDR3 is TGTGCCAGCAGTCCTCGGCAGGCCGGGAAGGATACGCAGTATTTT.

The rearrangement uses TRBV7-9 and TRBJ1-3; D is undetermined. V was clipped by 0 bases and J by 4 bases, with 10 bases between them. The CDR3 spans 15 residues. CDR1 SEHNR and CDR2 FQNEAQ come from the germline V gene (reference sequence). The CDR3 region has the DNA TGTGCCAGCAGCTTAGCTTGGGCTACGGGAAACACCATATATTTT. It specifies CASSLAWATGNTIYF.

The V and J genes are TRBV12-3 or TRBV12-4 and TRBJ1-2; possibly TRBD1 for D (6 bases). The V end lost 5 bases, the J end lost 8 bases, and 12 bases lay between the germline ends. CDR3 length equals 12 residues. CDR3 sequence (DNA): TGTGCCAGCAGTCGGCAGGGGAGCGGCTACACCTTC. This sequence encodes CASSRQGSGYTF.

This chain uses TRBV5-1 with TRBJ2-1; 11 bases align to TRBD1. The junction had 3 bases not matched to a gene; V was cut back by 4 bases and J by 6 bases. The CDR3 is 14 amino acids. The germline V gene encodes CDR1 SGHRS and CDR2 YFSETQ. The CDR3 is CASSPGTGGNEQFF. CDR3 nucleotides: TGCGCCAGCAGCCCCGGGACAGGGGGCAATGAGCAGTTCTTC.